The 18 T cell receptor beta chains below come from one sample, sequenced in a study of shared clonotypes between healthy human individuals. Terminally differentiated effector memory CD45RA+ cells were excluded by CCR7 positive selection of CD45RO-negative cells. Only in-frame clones appear in the TCRdb table, and some are missing; sequencing was by immunoSEQ multiplex PCR. The table records roughly 890,000 clones, around 93% of them present only once. Sequenced sample: naive CD8+ T cells sorted from blood. The receptor source for this set is a man aged 25 to 40 in good health.

This chain connects TRBV27 to TRBJ1-1; D is unclear. This CDR3 region has 11 residues. Germline values: CDR1 MNHEY, CDR2 SMNVEV (reference sequence). V shed 4 bases and J shed 8 bases, with 8 bases lying between them. The CDR3 bases are TGTGCCAGCAGTTCCCTTGGGGAAGCTTTCTTT. It is translated as CASSSLGEAFF.

The chain is built from TRBV5-1 and TRBJ2-1; D remains unclear. V was shortened by 6 bases and J by 0 bases, with 19 bases between the two germline ends. Germline lookup yields CDR1 SGHRS and CDR2 YFSETQ. This CDR3 has 17 amino acids. The CDR3 here is CASTPLLLGSSYNEQFF. The CDR3 nucleotides are TGCGCCAGCACCCCGTTGTTACTCGGAAGCTCCTACAATGAGCAGTTCTTC.

This chain connects TRBV2 to TRBJ2-1; D is perhaps TRBD2 (5 bases). CDR3 length equals 16 residues. V lost 10 bases to trimming and J lost 2 bases, with 21 bases between them. The germline CDR1 and CDR2 sequences are SNHLY and FYNNEI. CDR3 in DNA: TGTGCCAAGGCCTCTAAGTCCGTCGGGGCCTACAATGAGCAGTTCTTC. This encodes CAKASKSVGAYNEQFF.

The chain carries TRBV5-5 and TRBJ2-7; D not resolved. The CDR3 has 11 amino acids. Trimming pared 3 bases from V and 6 bases from J, leaving 7 bases between. Germline loops: CDR1 SGHKS, CDR2 YYEKEE (reference sequence). The CDR3 sequence: CASSYLSEQYF. The CDR3 DNA follows: TGTGCCAGCAGCTACCTGTCCGAGCAGTACTTC. Full variable domain (rest looked up from reference TRBV5-5 and TRBJ2-7): DAGVTQSPTHLIKTRGQQVTLRCSPISGHKSVSWYQQVLGQGPQFIFQYYEKEERGRGNFPDRFSARQFPNYSSELNVNALLLGDSALYLCASSYLSEQYFGPGTRLTVT.

This chain connects TRBV14 to TRBJ2-3; 7 nucleotides align to TRBD1. CDR3 size: 15 residues. V was clipped by 5 bases and J by 0 bases; unmatched bases: 5. Germline V lookup: CDR1 SGHDN, CDR2 FVKESK. The CDR3 protein is CASSWDSSSTDTQYF. The CDR3, as DNA: TGTGCCAGCAGCTGGGACAGTTCTAGCACAGATACGCAGTATTTT. The full variable domain, rest sourced from reference TRBV14 and TRBJ2-3, is EAGVTQFPSHSVIEKGQTVTLRCDPISGHDNLYWYRRVMGKEIKFLLHFVKESKQDESGMPNNRFLAERTGGTYSTLKVQPAELEDSGVYFCASSWDSSSTDTQYFGPGTRLTVL.

The genes are TRBV4-3 and TRBJ2-1, with 9 bases that match TRBD2. The CDR3 is made up of 17 amino acids. After removal of 2 bases from V and 4 bases from J, the junction contained 9 bases not matched to a gene. Germline lookup yields CDR1 LGHNA and CDR2 YSLEER. The CDR3 sequence: CASSQQVAGARYNEQFF. The CDR3 bases are TGCGCCAGCAGCCAACAAGTAGCGGGAGCGCGATACAATGAGCAGTTCTTC.

The CDR3 DNA reads as TGTGCCAGCAGCCAGGGCAGCGGGATTAGCTACGAGCAGTACTTC. Translation gives CASSQGSGISYEQYF. This chain uses TRBV4-2 with TRBJ2-7, with 7 nucleotides matching TRBD2. The CDR3 extends over 15 amino acids. The ends lost 3 bases at V and 3 bases at J; junction bases unmatched: 8. The germline CDR1 and CDR2 sequences are LGHNA and YNFKEQ.

The chain combines TRBV19 with TRBJ2-7; weak D call: TRBD1 (6 bases). CDR1 LNHDA and CDR2 SQIVND come from the germline V gene (reference sequence). Trimming took off 1 base at V and 7 bases at J, with 11 bases between the two ends. The CDR3 sequence is 13 residues long. Written as DNA, the CDR3 is TGTGCCAGTAGTATAGGAGGGGGTCGGGAGCAGTACTTC. Its translation is CASSIGGGREQYF.

The V and J genes are TRBV6-5 and TRBJ1-1; a possible D gene is TRBD1 (5 bases). This CDR3 is 14 amino acids long. From germline, CDR1 is MNHEY and CDR2 SVGAGI. V lost 2 bases and J 3 bases, leaving 10 bases between the germline ends. In DNA, the CDR3 is TGTGCCAGCAGTTACGGGCAGGGCTACACTGAAGCTTTCTTT. Amino acids: CASSYGQGYTEAFF.

The chain joins TRBV7-8 to TRBJ2-2; D may match TRBD1 or TRBD2 (5 bases each). The CDR3 has 15 residues. Trimming cost V 1 base and J 0 bases, with 6 bases left between them. Germline V lookup: CDR1 SGHVS, CDR2 FQNEAQ. The CDR3 reads CASSLGGANTGELFF. In nucleotides, the CDR3 is TGTGCCAGCAGCTTAGGAGGGGCGAACACCGGGGAGCTGTTTTTT.

The chain's CDR3 is CASSQDRAPGNEQFF. In DNA form, the CDR3 reads TGTGCCAGCAGCCAAGACCGGGCCCCGGGAAATGAGCAGTTCTTC. The rearrangement links TRBV4-2 to TRBJ2-1; a possible D gene is TRBD2 (5 bases). V lost 0 bases and J lost 7, with 13 bases in between. From germline, CDR1 is LGHNA and CDR2 YNFKEQ. This CDR3 is 15 amino acids long.

V is TRBV10-3 and J is TRBJ1-2; D uncertain. The CDR3 is made up of 15 amino acids. Trimming took 0 bases from V and 2 from J, leaving 10 bases between them. Germline-derived CDR1 and CDR2 are ENHRY and SYGVKD. CDR3 protein: CAISESDAMNYGYTF. The CDR3 DNA reads as TGTGCCATCAGTGAGTCCGACGCTATGAACTATGGCTACACCTTC.

The V call is TRBV27, the J call TRBJ1-4; the D gene is possibly TRBD1 (6 bases). This CDR3 is built from 14 residues. The V end lost 6 bases, the J end lost 7 bases, and 15 bases lay between the germline ends. Germline V gene lookup returns CDR1 MNHEY and CDR2 SMNVEV (reference sequence). The chain's CDR3 is CASSPGVVGEKLFF. CDR3 in DNA: TGTGCCAGCAGCCCAGGGGTAGTTGGTGAAAAACTGTTTTTT.

The CDR3 spells CASSQDLGTGGSEKLFF. CDR3 bases: TGCGCCAGCAGCCAAGATTTGGGAACCGGGGGGAGCGAAAAACTGTTTTTT. This chain links TRBV4-1 with TRBJ1-4; possibly TRBD1 for D (5 bases). Germline V gene data show CDR1 as MGHRA and CDR2 as YSYEKL. The CDR3 extends over 17 amino acids. Deletions cut 0 bases from V and 8 bases from J, with 19 bases between.

This chain links TRBV4-1 with TRBJ2-7; 10 positions match TRBD2. Germline CDR1 is MGHRA and CDR2 is YSYEKL. With 1 base clipped from V and 2 bases from J, the junction kept 8 bases outside the gene matches. CDR3 length equals 17 residues. CDR3 sequence reads: CASSQVASGSGTYEQYF. Here the CDR3 DNA reads TGCGCCAGCAGCCAAGTAGCTAGCGGGAGTGGAACCTACGAGCAGTACTTC.

The J gene is TRBJ2-7, the V gene TRBV2, with D perhaps TRBD2 (6 bases). Germline V gene data show CDR1 as SNHLY and CDR2 as FYNNEI. The CDR3 sequence is 16 residues long. V lost 9 bases and J 3 bases, leaving 24 bases between the germline ends. The CDR3 protein is CASGGSGAGSIYEQYF. The DNA for the CDR3 is TGTGCCAGTGGAGGGAGCGGAGCTGGCTCCATCTACGAGCAGTACTTC.

As regards this clone: Other nucleotide sequences in the sample specify the same CDR3. This chain uses TRBV4-3 with TRBJ2-7, with D possibly being TRBD2 (5 bases). Trimming shortened V by 0 bases and J by 2 bases, and 11 bases separated the two germline ends. Germline V gives CDR1 LGHNA, CDR2 YSLEER. This CDR3 spans 15 amino acids. The CDR3 spells CASSQDRRGTYEQYF. CDR3 DNA: TGCGCCAGCAGCCAAGATCGGCGAGGGACCTACGAGCAGTACTTC.

V and J are TRBV25-1 and TRBJ1-3; perhaps TRBD1 as D (5 bases). The CDR3 runs 17 residues. Trimming stripped 6 bases from V and 0 bases from J, with 18 bases between. Germline CDR1 and CDR2: MGHDK and SYGVNS. This chain's CDR3 is CASSPWGVRGSGNTIYF. The CDR3 coding sequence is TGTGCCAGCAGCCCATGGGGGGTTCGGGGCTCTGGAAACACCATATATTTT. Together with reference TRBV25-1 and TRBJ1-3, the CDR3 gives the full variable domain: EADIYQTPRYLVIGTGKKITLECSQTMGHDKMYWYQQDPGMELHLIHYSYGVNSTEKGDLSSESTVSRIRTEHFPLTLESARPSHTSQYLCASSPWGVRGSGNTIYFGEGSWLTVV.